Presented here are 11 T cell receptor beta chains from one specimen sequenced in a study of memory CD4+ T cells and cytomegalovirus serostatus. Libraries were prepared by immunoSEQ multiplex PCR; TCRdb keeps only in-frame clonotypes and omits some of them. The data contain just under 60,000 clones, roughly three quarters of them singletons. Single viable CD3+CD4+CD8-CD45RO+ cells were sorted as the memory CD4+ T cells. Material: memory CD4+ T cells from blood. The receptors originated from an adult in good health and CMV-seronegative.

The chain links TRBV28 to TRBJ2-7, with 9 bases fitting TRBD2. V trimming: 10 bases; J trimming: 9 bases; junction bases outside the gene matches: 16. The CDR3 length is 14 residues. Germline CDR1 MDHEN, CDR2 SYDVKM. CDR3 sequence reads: CATRGAGGLGGQYF. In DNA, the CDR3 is TGTGCCACCCGGGGAGCGGGAGGCCTAGGGGGGCAGTACTTC.

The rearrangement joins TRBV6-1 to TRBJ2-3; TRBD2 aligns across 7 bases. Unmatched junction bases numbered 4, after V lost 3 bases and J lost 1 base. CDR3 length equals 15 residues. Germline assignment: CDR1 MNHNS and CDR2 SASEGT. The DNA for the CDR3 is TGTGCCAGCAGTGACCGTCTAGCGGGCACAGATACGCAGTATTTT. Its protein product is CASSDRLAGTDTQYF.

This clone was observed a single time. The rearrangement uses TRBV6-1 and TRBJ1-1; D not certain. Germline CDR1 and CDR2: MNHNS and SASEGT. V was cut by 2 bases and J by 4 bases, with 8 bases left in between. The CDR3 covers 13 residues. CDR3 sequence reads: CASSESRVTEAFF. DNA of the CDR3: TGTGCCAGCAGTGAATCGAGGGTCACTGAAGCTTTCTTT.

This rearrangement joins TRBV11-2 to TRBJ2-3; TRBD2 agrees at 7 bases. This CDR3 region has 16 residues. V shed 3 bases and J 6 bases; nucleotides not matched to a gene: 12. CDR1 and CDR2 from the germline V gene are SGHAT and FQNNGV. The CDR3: CASSLGTISLRDTQYF. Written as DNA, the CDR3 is TGTGCCAGCAGCTTGGGGACTATTTCTCTTAGGGATACGCAGTATTTT.

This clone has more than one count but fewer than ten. The DNA for the CDR3 is TGTGCCAGCAGCCAAGATCGGAGGGATGAGCAGTTCTTC. Translation gives CASSQDRRDEQFF. This sequence joins TRBV14 and TRBJ2-1, with D perhaps matching TRBD2 (6 bases). This CDR3 has 13 amino acids. Trimming shortened V by 0 bases and J by 8 bases, and 8 bases separated the two germline ends. Germline values: CDR1 SGHDN, CDR2 FVKESK.

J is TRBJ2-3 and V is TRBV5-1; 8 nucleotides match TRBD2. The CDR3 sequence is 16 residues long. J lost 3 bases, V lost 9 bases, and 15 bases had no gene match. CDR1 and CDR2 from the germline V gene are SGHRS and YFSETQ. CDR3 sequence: CATSWGGSGRTDTQYF. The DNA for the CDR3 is TGCGCCACCTCCTGGGGGGGGAGCGGGAGAACAGATACGCAGTATTTT.

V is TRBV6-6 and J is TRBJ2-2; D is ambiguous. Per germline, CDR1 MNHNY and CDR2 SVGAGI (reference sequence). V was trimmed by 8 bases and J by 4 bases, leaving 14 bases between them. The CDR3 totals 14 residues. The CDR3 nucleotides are TGTGCCAGCCGGGCCGGAGAATTCACCGGGGAGCTGTTTTTT. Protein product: CASRAGEFTGELFF.

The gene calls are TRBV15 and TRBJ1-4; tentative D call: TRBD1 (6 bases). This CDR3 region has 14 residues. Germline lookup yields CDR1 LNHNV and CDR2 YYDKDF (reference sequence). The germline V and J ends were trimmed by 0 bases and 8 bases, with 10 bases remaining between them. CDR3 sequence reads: CATSREQGWEKLFF. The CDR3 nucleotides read TGTGCCACCAGCAGAGAACAGGGTTGGGAAAAACTGTTTTTT.

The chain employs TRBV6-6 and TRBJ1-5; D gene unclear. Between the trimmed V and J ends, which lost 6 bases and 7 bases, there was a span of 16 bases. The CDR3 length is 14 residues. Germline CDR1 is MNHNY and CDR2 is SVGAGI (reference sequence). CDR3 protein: CASSKGPVNQPQHF. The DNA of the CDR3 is TGTGCCAGCAGCAAAGGCCCCGTTAACCAGCCCCAGCATTTT.

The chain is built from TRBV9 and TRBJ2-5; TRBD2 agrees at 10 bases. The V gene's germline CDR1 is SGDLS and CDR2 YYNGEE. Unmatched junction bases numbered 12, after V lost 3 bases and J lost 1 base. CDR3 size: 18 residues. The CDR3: CASSAEIGLAALQETQYF. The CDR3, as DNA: TGTGCCAGCAGCGCCGAAATCGGACTAGCGGCCCTCCAAGAGACCCAGTACTTC.

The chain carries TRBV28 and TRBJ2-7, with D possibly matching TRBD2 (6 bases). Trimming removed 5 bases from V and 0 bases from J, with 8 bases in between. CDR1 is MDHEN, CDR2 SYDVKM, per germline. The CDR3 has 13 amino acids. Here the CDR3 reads CASSTGSSYEQYF. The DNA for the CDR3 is TGTGCCAGCAGTACCGGGAGCTCCTACGAGCAGTACTTC.